These T cell receptor beta chains were read from a single sample in a study of cytomegalovirus exposure and HLA in healthy donors. Here immunoSEQ multiplex PCR was the method, and the copy in TCRdb shows in-frame clones only, minus some. The sample includes 120,000 or so clones, 60% to 85% seen only once; the top ten take 2.5% to 3%. Sequencing used PBMCs. The receptors here all came from a woman aged 40 to 50 in good health and CMV-seropositive. The CDR3 runs from the conserved cysteine through the conserved F or W. Clone size appears in some rows only: once, few, many, or a class for an expanded clone.

clone_size	v_call	j_call	cdr3_aa
few	TRBV5-1	TRBJ2-3	CASSARTGRADTQYF
.	TRBV5-1	TRBJ1-4	CASDRGVF
.	TRBV7-9	TRBJ2-3	CASSLAGTTPLTDTQYF
.	TRBV7-6	TRBJ1-5	CASSLGQYNQPQHF
.	TRBV9	TRBJ2-1	CASSVDSADNEQFF
.	TRBV6-5	TRBJ2-5	CASSADWEETQYF
.	TRBV5-1	TRBJ1-4	CASSWGPQGTNEKLFF
.	TRBV7-9	TRBJ1-2	CASSFSGGEDYGYTF
.	TRBV9	TRBJ1-1	CASSVEGFGNTEAFF
.	TRBV19	TRBJ1-2	CASSIKRQRYGYTF
.	TRBV2	TRBJ2-1	CASISGSSYNEQFF
.	TRBV11-1	TRBJ2-1	CASSLAGRSSYNEQFF
.	TRBV30	TRBJ1-1	CAWVPKGVRTEAFF
.	TRBV11-3	TRBJ2-7	CASSPGTLPYEQYF
.	TRBV7-9	TRBJ1-2	CASSLGGDKTTSYTF
once	TRBV1	TRBJ2-1	CTSSQSSGTSRYNEQFF
.	TRBV9	TRBJ2-2	CASSPLTSGGVTGELFF
.	TRBV5-4	TRBJ1-2	CASSLAGTGWDGYTF
.	TRBV11-2	TRBJ2-7	CASSLAPRSYEQYF
.	TRBV25-1	TRBJ2-7	CASSDRGRSGFHEQYF
.	TRBV6-1	TRBJ1-2	CASTGSGTGHYGYTF
.	TRBV18	TRBJ1-1	CASSPLGRAGGVNTEAFF
few	TRBV5-4	TRBJ2-2	CASSLRDTTGELFF